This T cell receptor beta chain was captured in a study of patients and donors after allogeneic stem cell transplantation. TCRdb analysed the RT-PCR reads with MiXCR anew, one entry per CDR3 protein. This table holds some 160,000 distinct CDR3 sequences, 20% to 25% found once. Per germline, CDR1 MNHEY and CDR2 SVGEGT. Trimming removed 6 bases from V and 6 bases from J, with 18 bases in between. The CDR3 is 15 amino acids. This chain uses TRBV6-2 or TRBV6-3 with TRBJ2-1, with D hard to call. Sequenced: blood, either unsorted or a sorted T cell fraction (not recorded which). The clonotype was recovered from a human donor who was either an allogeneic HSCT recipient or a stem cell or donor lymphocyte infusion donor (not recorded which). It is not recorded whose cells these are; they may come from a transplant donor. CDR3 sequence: CASSLLMGIGNEQFF. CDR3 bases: TGTGCCAGCAGCCTCTTGATGGGTATCGGCAATGAGCAGTTCTTC.